The present T cell receptor beta chain was sequenced within a study of human T cells and chemical hapten exposure. Across the whole study: Patients having alopecia areata, totalis or universalis were mostly female. Findings and limits, study-wide: The study found that PT1 expanded TCR counts correlated positively with patch test score.

As to time point: patch test 1, 2 weeks after DPC sensitization. Treatment given: therapeutic diphenylcyclopropenone sensitization with weekly scalp DPC. TCRdb fed the RACE reads into MiXCR, producing one record per CDR3 protein. The table has around 380,000 distinct CDR3 sequences, 4% to 5.5% seen once. The CDR3 spans 15 residues. From germline, CDR1 is SGHVS and CDR2 FQNEAQ. V was clipped by 3 bases and J by 1 base; unmatched bases: 2. This clonotype was seen repeatedly, ten times or more. Its cognate antigen is unknown. The sample here was whole blood, taken in connection with sensitization to the hapten diphenylcyclopropenone (DPC). This clonotype was obtained from a woman aged 45 to 65 with alopecia areata. Some clones in this sample may be carry-over from other donors' samples. The J gene is TRBJ2-3, the V gene TRBV7-8; TRBD2 agrees at 9 bases. CDR3 loop: CASSLSSGGTDTQYF. The CDR3, as DNA: TGTGCCAGCAGCTTGTCTAGCGGGGGCACAGATACGCAGTATTTT.